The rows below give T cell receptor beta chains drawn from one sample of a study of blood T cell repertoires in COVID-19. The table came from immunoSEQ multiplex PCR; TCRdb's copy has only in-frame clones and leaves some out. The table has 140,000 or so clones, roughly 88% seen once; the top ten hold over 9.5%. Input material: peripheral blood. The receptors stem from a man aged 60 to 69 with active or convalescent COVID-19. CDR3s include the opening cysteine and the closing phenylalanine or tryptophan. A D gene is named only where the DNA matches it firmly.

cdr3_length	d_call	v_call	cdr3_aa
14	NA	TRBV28	CASRRYGARNEQFF
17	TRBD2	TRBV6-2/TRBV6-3	CASSPGTSGSWADTQYF
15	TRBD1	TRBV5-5	CASSLGTGSYNEQFF
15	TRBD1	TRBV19	CASSRVGQSNEKLFF
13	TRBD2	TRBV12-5	CASAGEGTGELFF
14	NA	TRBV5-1	CASSLGSSGNTIYF
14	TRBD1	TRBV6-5	CASSRGQINEKLFF
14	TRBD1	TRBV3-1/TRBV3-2	CASSIRDRREKLFF
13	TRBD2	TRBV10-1	CASRRTRTDTQYF
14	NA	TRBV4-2	CASSQDEVPRRLFF
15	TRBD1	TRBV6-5	CASSYRDRGGYGYTF
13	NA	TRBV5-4	CASSLIGVTEAFF
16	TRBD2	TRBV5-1	CASSLDLAGGPDEQFF
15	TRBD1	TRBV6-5	CASSSTGSSNQPQHF
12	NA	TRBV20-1	CSASPNPGGYTF
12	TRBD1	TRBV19	CASSQDRERQYF
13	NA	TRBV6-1	CASSEIRGETQYF
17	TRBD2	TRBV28	CASSTQQLAGRQETQYF
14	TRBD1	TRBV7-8	CASSLGQVNQPQHF
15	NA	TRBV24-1	CATSVDDFGGNEQFF
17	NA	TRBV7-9	CASSLGGWTVGTGELFF
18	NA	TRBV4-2	CASSPRSGGEAGANVLTF
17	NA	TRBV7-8	CASTTVVAAPNTGELFF
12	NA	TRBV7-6	CASSLVSGELFF
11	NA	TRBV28	CASSLRSPLHF
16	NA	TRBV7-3	CASSVGGGGVTDTQYF
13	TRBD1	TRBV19	CASSVGQRRGYTF
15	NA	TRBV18	CASSPPRSTANVLTF
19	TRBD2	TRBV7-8	CASSPSGREGLLAKNIQYF
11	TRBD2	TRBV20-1	CSAGLVGEQFF
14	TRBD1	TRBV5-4	CASSFTGAQETQYF
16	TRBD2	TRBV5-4	CASSLLAGVNTGELFF
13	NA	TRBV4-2	CASSQAGNYGYTF
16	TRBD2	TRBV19	CASSIGVQTGGNIQYF
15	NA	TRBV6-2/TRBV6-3	CASSRADATNEKLFF
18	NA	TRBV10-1	CASSSQQGQGNSNQPQHF
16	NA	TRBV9	CASSALGAASTDTQYF
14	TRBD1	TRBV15	CATSRDEDRSGYTF
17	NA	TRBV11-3	CASSPENERASSYEQYF
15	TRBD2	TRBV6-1	CASSEAGLRWYEQYF
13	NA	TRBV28	CASSFVSGNTIYF
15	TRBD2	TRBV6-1	CASSELVAGYNEQFF
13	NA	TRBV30	CACNTRGKSGYTF
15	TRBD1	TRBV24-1	CATSDPDRAPYEQYF
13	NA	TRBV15	CATRGQGLGPQHF
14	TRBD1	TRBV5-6	CASSGQGLRQPQHF
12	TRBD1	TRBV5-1	CASSHSRDRWYF
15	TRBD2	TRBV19	CASSMGLAGLETQYF
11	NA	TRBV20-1	CSALQGNEQYF
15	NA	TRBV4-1	CASSQGTGDPRGYTF
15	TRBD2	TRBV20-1	CSASPQSPLAREQYF
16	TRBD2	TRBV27	CASSLSAGGLHNEQFF
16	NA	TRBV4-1	CASSRGEGKTNYGYTF